This T cell receptor beta chain appears in the sequencing data of a study of T cell changes during pregnancy in multiple sclerosis. Only in-frame clones appear in the TCRdb table, and some are missing; sequencing was by immunoSEQ multiplex PCR. The sample lists about 20,000 clones; 88% were seen once. The CDR3 contains 13 residues. Deletions cut 7 bases from V and 5 bases from J, with 14 bases between. Germline V gene lookup returns CDR1 LGHNT and CDR2 FRNRAP. The sample here was CD8+ T cells from peripheral blood mononuclear cells, taken after pregnancy. The chain recombines TRBV12-5 with TRBJ1-1, with D possibly being TRBD1 (5 bases). This sequence originates from a female donor in good health, enrolled as a control in a pregnancy study. The CDR3 nucleotides are TGTGCTAGTGTCCTCACCCGGGGGACTGAAGCTTTCTTT. Protein: CASVLTRGTEAFF.